The sequence of this T cell receptor beta chain was determined in a study of blood T cell repertoires in COVID-19 (dated by TCRdb to about 2020). In the study overall: Collaborator samples came from the United States, Italy and Spain and covered acute and convalescent phases of COVID-19. The material from the prospective study consisted of cDNA or gDNA derived from T cells, B-cell-depleted T cells, or PBMCs. The dataset comprised deeply sampled blood TCRbeta repertoires from subjects exposed to, actively infected with, or recovered from COVID-19. The repertoires were made available in a free public database intended to serve as a resource for research on the immune response to SARS-CoV-2. Samples came from the ongoing ImmuneRACE study (first 160 participants) plus 1,254 subjects from 6 global collaborators. Nearly every sample came with metadata listing a de-identified subject ID, COVID-19 status, age in years and sex. Where available, HLA class I and class II types were obtained from metadata supplied by the sample provider rather than from assay-based typing.

Note on this clone: Its target antigen remains unknown. Base quality data are lacking; no much larger clone is found one base away.

Each collaborating institution followed its own protocols to collect whole blood in K2EDTA tubes. For TCRbeta analysis, collaborators shipped samples as frozen whole blood, isolated PBMCs, or DNA extracted from either of those sample types. TCRbeta CDR3 regions were amplified from genomic DNA by means of the immunoSEQ Assay, a bias-controlled multiplex PCR. The authors processed their data as follows. The number of nucleated cells in each sample was estimated from the amplification of reference gene primers within the assay. To quantify the absolute abundance of each unique TCRbeta CDR3 rearrangement, sequence reads were collapsed and filtered. For each sample, productive Simpson clonality was calculated by taking the square root of Simpson's diversity index across productive rearrangements. TCRdb obtained this table from immuneACCESS and retained in-frame rearrangements with V and J assigned. These tables miss some clones; where compared with another copy, unresolved V genes account for less than half of the shortfall, and the remainder is unexplained. For V, J and clone size, that table is used; D and trimming come from the DNA. For this sample the table gives 150,000 to 200,000 clones, of which more than 75% were detected only once. The ten largest account for 3.7% of the sample.

The investigation overall reported the following: The quantity of clinical and demographic metadata differed by source and by participant and was supplied without curation.

Including the terminal cysteine and phenylalanine, the CDR3 comprises 14 residues. Only the CDR3 part of the read is kept: 42 bases, read in frame from the first base. Reading the germline V gene gives CDR1 SGDLS and CDR2 YYNGEE. Clipping removes 9 bases from V and 4 bases from J, with 9 as the unmatched junction base count. The V and J segments used are TRBV9 and TRBJ2-2, with 7 bases aligning to TRBD1. The sequenced sample consisted of peripheral blood. This TCR derives from a man between 18 and 29 years old with active or convalescent COVID-19. The sequenced DNA: TGTGCCACCAGAACAGGGGCCCGCACCGGGGAGCTGTTTTTT. Translated, it gives CATRTGARTGELFF.